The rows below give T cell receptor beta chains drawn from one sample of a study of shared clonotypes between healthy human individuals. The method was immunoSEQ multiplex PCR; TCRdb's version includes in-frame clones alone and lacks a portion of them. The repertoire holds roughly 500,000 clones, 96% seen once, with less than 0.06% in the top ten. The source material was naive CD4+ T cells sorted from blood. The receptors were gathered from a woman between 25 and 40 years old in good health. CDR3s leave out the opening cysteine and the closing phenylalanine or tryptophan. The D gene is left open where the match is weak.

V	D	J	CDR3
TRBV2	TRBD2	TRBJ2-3	ASHRLAGVADTQY
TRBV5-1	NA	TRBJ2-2	ASSLDVAKRELF
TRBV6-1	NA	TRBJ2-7	ASSDLGGQSSLYEQY
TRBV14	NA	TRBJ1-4	ASSQAARQNEKLF
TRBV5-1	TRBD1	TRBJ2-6	ASSLEAGGTGANVLT
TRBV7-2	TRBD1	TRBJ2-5	ASTAKPGQGAGTQY
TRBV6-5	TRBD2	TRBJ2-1	ASSYSSLAGNNEQF
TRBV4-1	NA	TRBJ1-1	ASVLPPGSSPTEAF
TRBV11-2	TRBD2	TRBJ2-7	ASSLRASGLYEQY
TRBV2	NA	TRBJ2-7	ASSEISRVLRGISSYEQY
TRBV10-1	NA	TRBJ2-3	ASTPALEARQY
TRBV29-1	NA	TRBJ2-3	SGWRTRGTDTQY
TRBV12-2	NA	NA	ASRLADSYWLYEQY